One TCR beta chain is described in this entry. This clone was picked up one time. Its antigen is unknown. Base qualities are missing; no much larger clone stands one base away. The collaborating institutions used their own protocols to collect whole blood in K2EDTA tubes. For TCRbeta analysis, collaborator samples were shipped as frozen whole blood, as isolated PBMCs, or as DNA extracted from either sample type. The sample originates from a study of blood T cell repertoires in COVID-19 (dated by TCRdb to 2018 to 2020). General notes on the study: Samples covering the acute and convalescent phases of COVID-19 were provided by collaborators in the United States, Italy and Spain. The repertoires were made available in a free public database intended to serve as a resource for research on the immune response to SARS-CoV-2. Subjects who had been exposed to COVID-19, were actively infected with it, or had recovered from it provided the deeply sampled blood TCRbeta repertoires that made up the dataset. Where HLA class I and class II types were available, the types were taken from metadata supplied by the sample provider, not from assay-based typing. The prospective study material was composed of cDNA or gDNA derived from T cells, B-cell-depleted T cells, or PBMCs. A de-identified subject ID, COVID-19 status, age in years and sex were almost always included in the sample metadata. Samples came from the ongoing ImmuneRACE study (first 160 participants) plus 1,254 subjects from 6 global collaborators.

What the study reported, not specific to this receptor: The quantity of clinical and demographic metadata differed by source and by participant and was supplied without curation.

From the cysteine up to the phenylalanine, the CDR3 has a length of 14 residues. Only the CDR3 region is kept as DNA, spanning 42 bases read in frame from base 1. V drops 2 bases and J drops 5 bases, leaving 12 bases in between. The germline V gene supplies CDR1 SNHLY and CDR2 FYNNEI. TCRbeta CDR3 regions were amplified from genomic DNA by means of the immunoSEQ Assay, a bias-controlled multiplex PCR. In the paper's pipeline: Nucleated cell counts per sample were estimated from amplification of reference gene primers within the assay. To quantify the absolute abundance of each unique TCRbeta CDR3 rearrangement, sequence reads were collapsed and filtered. For each sample, productive Simpson clonality was calculated by taking the square root of Simpson's diversity index across productive rearrangements. TCRdb obtained this table from immuneACCESS and retained in-frame rearrangements with V and J assigned. These tables miss some clones; where compared with another copy, unresolved V genes account for less than half of the shortfall, and the remainder is unexplained. V, J and clone size were drawn from that table, and D and trimming were deduced from the DNA. The sample includes tens of thousands of clones, with more than 75% observed a single time. The ten largest clones represent approximately 18% of the sample.

This chain is built from TRBV2 and TRBJ2-5; TRBD1 is possibly the D segment (5 matching bases). The specimen sequenced was peripheral blood. This receptor was taken from a human donor in a cohort sampled during active COVID-19. CDR3 reads: CASSETQGGETQYF. The sequence in DNA is TGTGCCAGCAGTGAAACGCAGGGTGGCGAGACCCAGTACTTC.